The rows below give T cell receptor beta chains drawn from one sample of a study of monozygotic twins with inflammatory bowel disease. TCRdb re-called the 5' RACE reads and catalogs CDR3 proteins one per entry, DNA excluded. Its listing shows nearly 450,000 distinct CDR3 sequences. Sequenced sample: blood. The receptors originated from a human donor with ulcerative colitis or Crohn's disease, or a healthy co-twin of an affected twin (not recorded which). The CDR3 runs from the conserved cysteine through the conserved F or W.

V,J,CDR3
TRBV4-2,TRBJ2-3,CAAGGGTDTQYF
TRBV20-1,TRBJ1-2,CSAALGYGYTF
TRBV29-1,TRBJ2-1,CSGARAYEQFF
TRBV27,TRBJ2-5,CASSPLAGVEETQYF
TRBV5-1,TRBJ1-3,CASRGGNTIYF
TRBV10-3,TRBJ2-3,CAVRPGAGGDTQYF
TRBV25-1,TRBJ2-3,CASSEEVDTQYF
TRBV7-9,TRBJ2-2,CASSLRDPHTGELFF
TRBV28,TRBJ2-1,CASTTPVRTEQFF
TRBV3-1,TRBJ2-2,CASRPRGSNTGELFF
TRBV5-1,TRBJ2-3,CASRPLAGGTDTQYF
TRBV7-9,TRBJ2-1,CASSLAQGVWNEQFF
TRBV2,TRBJ1-2,CASSDGTGANYGYTF
TRBV20-1,TRBJ2-7,CSAGDSYFYEQYF
TRBV4-3,TRBJ2-3,CASSQDAAQGWSPDTQYF
TRBV24-1,TRBJ2-1,CATSSRDRGFDEQFF
TRBV5-1,TRBJ2-7,CASSYGDGSYEQYF
TRBV7-9,TRBJ2-5,CASSLEKGWVQETQYF
TRBV3-1,TRBJ2-2,CASSQDGAATGELFF
TRBV5-1,TRBJ2-3,CASSLPKGGSSTDTQYF
TRBV5-1,TRBJ2-7,CASSLGQGATEQYF
TRBV6-1,TRBJ2-7,CASSEVRLGEQYF
TRBV15,TRBJ2-1,CATSREDRNYNEQFF
TRBV7-8,TRBJ2-1,CASSPGTPSYNEQFF
TRBV7-9,TRBJ1-2,CASSLAGGTGYTF
TRBV25-1,TRBJ2-5,CASSRSGWWRETQYF
TRBV30,TRBJ2-7,CAWSGMRPRTYEQYF
TRBV7-6,TRBJ2-7,CASSPGSAYEQYF
TRBV4-1,TRBJ1-5,CASSQGGGMSNQPQHF
TRBV29-1,TRBJ2-1,CSVRDSYNEQFF
TRBV20-1,TRBJ1-3,CSARRVTSGNTIYF
TRBV20-1,TRBJ1-5,CSAGNQGPLNQPQHF
TRBV12-3/TRBV12-4,TRBJ2-1,CASSWTRKDEQFF
TRBV6-1,TRBJ2-2,CASHRGGADTGELFF
TRBV7-9,TRBJ1-2,CASSSVGYGYTF
TRBV20-1,TRBJ2-7,CSASSGADSYEQYF
TRBV29-1,TRBJ2-5,CSVLRTGTLETQYF
TRBV7-3,TRBJ2-1,CASSFTSGRSGNYNEQFF
TRBV25-1,TRBJ2-2,CASSDSRQGNTGELFF
TRBV10-3,TRBJ2-3,CAISEVSSGGLADTQYF
TRBV6-5,TRBJ2-1,CASSYSGDEQFF
TRBV7-2,TRBJ1-5,CASSLGPGGQPQHF
TRBV7-6,TRBJ2-2,CASSNRARDTGELFF
TRBV6-1,TRBJ2-2,CASSPRLRVSNSGELFF
TRBV12-3/TRBV12-4,TRBJ1-3,CASSGMRGYGNTIYF
TRBV20-1,TRBJ2-3,CSAAEGSGTDTQYF
TRBV7-8,TRBJ1-5,CASSQAGGLGQPQHF
TRBV12-3/TRBV12-4,TRBJ2-2,CASSSSRGGMNTGELFF
TRBV20-1,TRBJ2-3,CSATPSGSTDTQYF
TRBV7-6,TRBJ2-5,CASSLVGQGAFLISETQYF
TRBV7-2,TRBJ2-5,CASSQTGQVETQYF
TRBV6-2/TRBV6-3,TRBJ1-1,CASSYLSGLGTEAFF
TRBV27,TRBJ2-3,CASSPGQGRDTQYF
TRBV20-1,TRBJ2-2,CSANGLAGTGELFF
TRBV15,TRBJ1-1,CATRRDLNTEAFF